The TCR beta chain under discussion was sequenced for a study of T cell responses to AZD1222 COVID-19 vaccine. Method: immunoSEQ multiplex PCR; TCRdb's copy keeps in-frame clones and lacks some. In the table there are 150,000 to 200,000 clones, 93% of which are singletons. Germline V gene lookup returns CDR1 LGHDT and CDR2 YNNKEL (reference sequence). V lost 2 bases and J lost 11; bases outside the gene matches: 8. The CDR3 is made up of 13 amino acids. This receptor was taken from an adult in good health. The genes are TRBV3-1 (or the pseudogene TRBV3-2) and TRBJ1-1, with 7 bases fitting TRBD1. The sequencing used peripheral blood, collected on day 0 of AZD1222 vaccination. The CDR3 region is CASSQNRGLAAFF. CDR3 sequence (DNA): TGTGCCAGCAGCCAAAACAGGGGACTAGCGGCTTTCTTT.